One and the same sample provided the 2 T cell receptor beta chains below, sequenced in a study of blood T cell repertoires in COVID-19. Only in-frame clones appear in the TCRdb table, and some are missing; sequencing was by immunoSEQ multiplex PCR. The sample yields roughly 290,000 clones, around 87% seen once. Source material: peripheral blood. These TCRs come from a woman aged 45-65 years who had recovered from COVID-19.

The chain employs TRBV18 and TRBJ1-4; a possible D gene is TRBD1 (5 bases). The germline CDR1 and CDR2 sequences are KGHSH and LQKENI. This CDR3 is built from 14 residues. The V gene lost 3 bases and the J gene lost 8 bases, with 13 bases spanning the gap. The CDR3 spells CASSPQGGEEKLFF. In DNA, the CDR3 is TGTGCCAGCTCACCTCAGGGAGGAGAAGAAAAACTGTTTTTT. Combining the CDR3 with reference TRBV18 and TRBJ1-4 gives the whole variable domain NAGVMQNPRHLVRRRGQEARLRCSPMKGHSHVYWYRQLPEEGLKFMVYLQKENIIDESGMPKERFSAEFPKEGPSILRIQQVVRGDSAAYFCASSPQGGEEKLFFGSGTQLSVL.

The chain combines TRBV9 with TRBJ2-3, with TRBD1 identical over 8 bases. The CDR3 length is 16 residues. Germline lookup yields CDR1 SGDLS and CDR2 YYNGEE. V was clipped by 4 bases and J by 2 bases; unmatched bases: 9. CDR3 in amino acids: CASSKLTGVNTDTQYF. The DNA for the CDR3 is TGTGCCAGCAGCAAGTTGACAGGGGTCAACACAGATACGCAGTATTTT.